One and the same sample provided the 11 T cell receptor beta chains below, sequenced in a study of T cells in women clearing cervical HPV infection. Measured with immunoSEQ multiplex PCR; TCRdb has only the in-frame clones, and not every one. Recorded here are about 20,000 clones; the top ten clones represent 5.5% to 8%. The material sequenced was blood buffy coat. These receptors came from a woman between 18 and 69 years old with a cervical HPV16 infection that either progressed to CIN3+ or cleared (not recorded which).

Note on this clone: The CDR3 goes on 3 residues after the read ends, and that part is filled in from the germline J gene. The chain employs TRBV6-1 and TRBJ1-1; D not certain. V lost 6 bases and J lost 0, with 8 bases in between. Germline CDR1 reads MNHNS; CDR2 reads SASEGT. The CDR3 extends over 13 amino acids. CDR3 DNA, as far as it was read: TGTGCCAGCAGGGAACTTATGAACACTGAA. Its protein product is CASRELMNTE. The whole CDR3 sequence is CASRELMNTEAFF.

About this clone: Read coverage stops 3 residues before the CDR3 terminus; the germline J gene supplies the remainder. The chain joins TRBV19 to TRBJ2-1, with 13 bases lining up with TRBD2. CDR3 size: 15 residues. Germline V gene data show CDR1 as LNHDA and CDR2 as SQIVND (reference sequence). Germline trimming cut 6 bases from V and 4 bases from J; bases unmatched to any gene: 3. The sequenced part of the CDR3 DNA is TGTGCCAGTAGGATACTAGCGGGAGGGTACAATGAG. It specifies CASRILAGGYNE. The whole CDR3 is CASRILAGGYNEQFF.

Points on this clone: The read stops 3 residues short of the end of the CDR3; the missing end is completed from the germline J gene. V gene TRBV5-4 combines with J gene TRBJ1-2, with D possibly matching TRBD1 (5 bases). Germline CDR1 reads SGHNT; CDR2 reads YYREEE (reference sequence). Trimming cost V 4 bases and J 4 bases, with 20 bases left between them. The CDR3 sequence is 16 residues long. The chain's CDR3 is CASSNLLRDGGYGYTF. Incomplete CDR3 DNA: TGTGCCAGCAGCAACCTGTTACGGGACGGGGGCTATGGC.

Of note for this clone: Mismatch with germline at one junction end may stem from a read error. The read ends 3 residues early relative to the CDR3; the germline J gene fills the gap. The chain links TRBV4-2 to TRBJ2-4; TRBD1 is a possible D gene (6 bases). Germline V gene sequence: CDR1 LGHNA, CDR2 YNFKEQ. This CDR3 region has 15 residues. The CDR3 spells CASSQDTGTKNIQYF. The sequenced CDR3 bases are TGCGCCAGCAGCCAAGATACAGGGACCAAAAACATT.

Regarding this clone: The read finishes 3 residues shy of the CDR3 end, and the germline J gene is used to complete it. This chain connects TRBV6-1 to TRBJ2-3, with D possibly being TRBD1 (7 bases). Germline CDR1 and CDR2: MNHNS and SASEGT. CDR3 length: 17 residues. The CDR3 sequence: CASSEKRGQQGRQPQYF. CDR3 DNA, as far as it was read: TGTGCCAGCAGTGAAAAACGGGGGCAACAGGGGCGTCAGCCG.

Of note for this clone: The junction does not match germline at one end; this may be a read error. The CDR3 end is not reached by the read, which stops 3 residues before it; the germline J gene fills it in. This chain connects TRBV7-2 to TRBJ1-2; the D is unclear. The CDR3 has 15 amino acids. Germline V lookup: CDR1 SGHTA, CDR2 FQGNSA. CDR3 in amino acids: CAGSLIRTSGYDYTF. The part of the CDR3 DNA that was read is TGTGCCGGCAGCCTAATTAGGACTAGCGGCTACGAC.

With regard to this clone: The read ends 3 residues shy of where the CDR3 ends; the end is completed using the germline J gene. V and J are TRBV5-1 and TRBJ1-2; D is ambiguous. Germline CDR1 is SGHRS and CDR2 is YFSETQ. The CDR3 spans 16 residues. The DNA read from the CDR3 is TGCGCCAGCAGCTCCACTGGACTAGCGGTATACAATGAC. This sequence encodes CASSSTGLAVYND. The full CDR3 is CASSSTGLAVYNDYTF.

Comments on this clone: Read coverage stops 3 residues before the CDR3 terminus; the germline J gene supplies the remainder. The chain joins TRBV13 to TRBJ2-5; 8 positions match TRBD2. The CDR3 contains 17 residues. CDR1 and CDR2 (germline): PRHDT, FYEKMQ (reference sequence). Trimming at V came to 2 bases and at J to 5 bases, leaving 13 bases not matched to a gene. Incomplete CDR3 DNA: TGTGCCAGCAGCTTACTTAGCGGGATCCGGGCGGGCGAGACC. Translating gives CASSLLSGIRAGET. The full CDR3 reads CASSLLSGIRAGETQYF.

Regarding this clone: The read is 3 residues too short to cover the CDR3 end, so that end is filled in from the germline J gene. The chain joins TRBV2 to TRBJ1-1; no definite D call. The germline CDR1 and CDR2 sequences are SNHLY and FYNNEI. The CDR3 is 14 residues long. CDR3 residues: CASSVGREAETAFF. The sequenced part of the CDR3 DNA is TGTGCCAGCAGTGTCGGGCGGGAGGCGGAGACA.

As to this clone: The read ends 3 residues shy of where the CDR3 ends; the end is completed using the germline J gene. The rearrangement links TRBV20-1 to TRBJ2-5, with TRBD2 matching over 8 bases. The trim removed 1 base at V and 5 bases at J, leaving 12 bases unmatched. Germline CDR1 reads DFQATT; CDR2 reads SNEGSKA (reference sequence). CDR3 length: 16 residues. Incomplete CDR3 DNA: TGCAGTGCTAGAGCGTGGATAGCGGGGAGGGTTGAGACC. Residues: CSARAWIAGRVET. The whole CDR3 sequence is CSARAWIAGRVETQYF.

Details on this clone: The CDR3 end lies 3 residues beyond the end of the read and is filled in from the germline J gene. The genes are TRBV20-1 and TRBJ2-3, with 8 bases matching TRBD2. The CDR3 is 14 residues long. Germline V lookup: CDR1 DFQATT, CDR2 SNEGSKA (reference sequence). The J segment lost 2 bases and the V segment lost 5 bases, leaving 6 bases of the junction unmatched. The part of the CDR3 DNA that was read is TGCAGTGCTGACGCGCGGGAGGACACAGATACG. This codes for CSADAREDTDT. Given in full, the CDR3 is CSADAREDTDTQYF.